This T cell receptor (beta chain) comes out of a study of cytomegalovirus exposure and HLA in healthy donors. Findings and limits, study-wide: Later on, a genetic analysis was performed. It linked a missense variant in DCLRE1C with V- and J-gene trimming of TCR beta. Analyses of presence/absence relied on an assumption of roughly uniform sequencing depth across donors.

The CDR3 has 16 residues. From germline, CDR1 is SGHRS and CDR2 YFSETQ. V was clipped by 4 bases and J by 5 bases; unmatched bases: 8. The PCR contained 60 Vbeta and 13 Jbeta primers. Here immunoSEQ multiplex PCR was the method, and the copy in TCRdb shows in-frame clones only, minus some. The repertoire has 280,000 or so clones, 70% to 90% of them found once; the top ten carry more than 2%. As regards this clone: No antigen is known for it.

The clonotype was recovered from a woman between 18 and 29 years old in good health and CMV-seronegative. Sequencing used PBMCs. The gene calls are TRBV5-1 and TRBJ2-3; 12 bases line up with TRBD1. CDR3 sequence (DNA): TGCGCCAGCAGCCCCGGGACAGGGGGCTCAAGAGATACGCAGTATTTT. Translating gives CASSPGTGGSRDTQYF.